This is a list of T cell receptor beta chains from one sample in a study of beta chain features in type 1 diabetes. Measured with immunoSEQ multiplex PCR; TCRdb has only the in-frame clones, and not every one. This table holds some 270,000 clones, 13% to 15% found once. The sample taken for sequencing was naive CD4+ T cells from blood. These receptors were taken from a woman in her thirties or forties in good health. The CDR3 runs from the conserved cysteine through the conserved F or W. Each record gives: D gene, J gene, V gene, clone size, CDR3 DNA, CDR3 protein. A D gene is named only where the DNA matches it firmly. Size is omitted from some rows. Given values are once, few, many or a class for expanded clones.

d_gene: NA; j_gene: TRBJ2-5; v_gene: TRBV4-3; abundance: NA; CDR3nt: TGCGCCAGCAGCCAAGTGACGGGGATGAGGCAAGAGACCCAGTACTTC; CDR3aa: CASSQVTGMRQETQYF
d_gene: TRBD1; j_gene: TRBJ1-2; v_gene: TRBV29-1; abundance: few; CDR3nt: TGCAGCGTCGACAGCCCAGGGGGCTATGGCTACACCTTC; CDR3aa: CSVDSPGGYGYTF
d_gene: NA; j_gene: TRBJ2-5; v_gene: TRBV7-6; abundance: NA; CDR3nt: TGTGCCAGCAGCCGTCGACTTGAAGGGGCCCAGTACTTC; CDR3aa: CASSRRLEGAQYF
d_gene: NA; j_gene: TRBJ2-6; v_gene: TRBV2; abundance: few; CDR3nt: TGTGCCAGCAACCCCCGGGGGAATTCTGGGGCCAACGTCCTGACTTTC; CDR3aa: CASNPRGNSGANVLTF
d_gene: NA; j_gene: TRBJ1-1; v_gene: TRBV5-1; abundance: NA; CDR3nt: TGCGCCAGCAGCCCGGGGGGACCTTTTTTCACTGAAGCTTTCTTT; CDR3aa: CASSPGGPFFTEAFF
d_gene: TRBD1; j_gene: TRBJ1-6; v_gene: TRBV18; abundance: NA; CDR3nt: TGTGCCAGCTCACCGGAGGTAGGGACAGTTTCTTCACCCCTCCACTTT; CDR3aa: CASSPEVGTVSSPLHF
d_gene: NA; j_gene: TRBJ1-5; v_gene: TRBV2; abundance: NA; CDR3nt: TGTGCCAGCAGGAGCTCGGGGGGGACGGGCAATCAGCCCCAGCATTTT; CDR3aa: CASRSSGGTGNQPQHF
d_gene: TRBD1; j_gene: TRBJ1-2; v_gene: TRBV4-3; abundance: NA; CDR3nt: TGCGCCAGCAGCCAAGGACAGGGGGATTATGGTGGCTACACCTTC; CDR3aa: CASSQGQGDYGGYTF
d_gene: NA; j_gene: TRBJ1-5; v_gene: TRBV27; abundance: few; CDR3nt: TGTGCCAGCACCCATGGCCCTAATCAGCCCCAGCATTTT; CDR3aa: CASTHGPNQPQHF
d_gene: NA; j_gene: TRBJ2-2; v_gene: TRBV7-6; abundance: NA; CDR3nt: TGTGCCAGCAGCTCTGTGAACACCGGGGAGCTGTTTTTT; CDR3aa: CASSSVNTGELFF
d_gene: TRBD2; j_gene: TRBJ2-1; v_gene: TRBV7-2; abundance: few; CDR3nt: TGTGCCAGCGGGCTTAGCGGGGGCCACAATGAGCAGTTCTTC; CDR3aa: CASGLSGGHNEQFF
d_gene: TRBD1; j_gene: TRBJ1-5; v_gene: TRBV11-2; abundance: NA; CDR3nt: TGTGCCAGCAGCTTAGGACAGGGGGGGTACAATCAGCCCCAGCATTTT; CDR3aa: CASSLGQGGYNQPQHF
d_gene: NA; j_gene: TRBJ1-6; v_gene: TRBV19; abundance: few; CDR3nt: TGTGCCAGTAGTACAAGAAGAACGGAGGGTTCACCCCTCCACTTT; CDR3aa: CASSTRRTEGSPLHF
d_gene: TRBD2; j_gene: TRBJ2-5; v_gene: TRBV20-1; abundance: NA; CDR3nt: TGCAGTGCCGCGGGGGTAGCGGGCCAGTACTTC; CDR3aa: CSAAGVAGQYF
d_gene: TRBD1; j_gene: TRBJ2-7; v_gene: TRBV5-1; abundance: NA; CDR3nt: TGCGCCAGCAGCTTGACAGGGGAAGGCTACGAGCAGTACTTC; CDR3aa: CASSLTGEGYEQYF
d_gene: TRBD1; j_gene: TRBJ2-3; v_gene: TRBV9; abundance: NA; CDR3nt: TGTGCCAGCAGCGATACAGGGGTGGCGGATACGCAGTATTTT; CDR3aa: CASSDTGVADTQYF